The clone carrying this TCR beta chain was seen once. Its target is not known. This sample was included in a study of immune evolution from preneoplasia to lung adenocarcinoma. Study results and caveats: Later-stage lesions appeared to have more T cells, more diversity, less clonality. Top clone frequencies peaked in normal lung, apparently declining through invasive adenocarcinoma.

The method was immunoSEQ multiplex PCR; TCRdb's version includes in-frame clones alone and lacks a portion of them. In the table there are roughly 4,800 clones, around 81% of which are singletons. Between the mid-2010s and the late 2010s, patients underwent resection in Japan or China. H&E slides confirmed each diagnosis, reviewed by two pathologists independently. Material for sequencing was FFPE adjacent normal lung tissue. This TCR derives from a donor of 70 years or more with lung adenocarcinoma.

In nucleotides, the CDR3 is TGTGCCAGCAGTGGAGGGAGACAGGGGGCGTCCGAGCAGTACTTC. It encodes CASSGGRQGASEQYF. The chain has TRBV6-1 and TRBJ2-7; 10 bases map to TRBD1. Per germline, CDR1 MNHNS and CDR2 SASEGT. The junction had 9 bases not matched to a gene; V was cut back by 4 bases and J by 6 bases. This CDR3 region has 15 residues.